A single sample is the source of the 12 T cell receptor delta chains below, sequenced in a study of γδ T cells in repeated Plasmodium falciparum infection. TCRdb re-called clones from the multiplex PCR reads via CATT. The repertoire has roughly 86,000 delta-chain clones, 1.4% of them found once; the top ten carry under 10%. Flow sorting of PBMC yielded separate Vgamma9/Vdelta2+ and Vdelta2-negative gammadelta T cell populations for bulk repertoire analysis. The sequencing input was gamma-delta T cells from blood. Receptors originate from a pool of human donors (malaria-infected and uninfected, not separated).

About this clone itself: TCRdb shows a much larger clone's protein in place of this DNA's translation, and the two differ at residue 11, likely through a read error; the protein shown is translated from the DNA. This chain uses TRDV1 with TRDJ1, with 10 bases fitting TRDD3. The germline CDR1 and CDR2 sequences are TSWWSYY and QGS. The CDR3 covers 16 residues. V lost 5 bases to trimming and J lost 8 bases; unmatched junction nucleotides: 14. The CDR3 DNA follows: TGTGCTCTTGGGATCCGAACTGGGGGATTATTCGCCAAACTCATCTTT. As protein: CALGIRTGGLFAKLIF.

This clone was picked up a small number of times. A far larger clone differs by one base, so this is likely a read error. The CDR3 DNA reads as TGTGCTCTTGTGGAACTGATGGATACGGGCACCGATAAACTCATCTTT. This sequence encodes CALVELMDTGTDKLIF. The chain links TRDV1 to TRDJ1, with TRDD3 identical over 7 bases. In the absence of a J gene in TCRdb, the DNA was matched to germline to assign it here. This CDR3 spans 16 amino acids. The germline CDR1 and CDR2 sequences are TSWWSYY and QGS.

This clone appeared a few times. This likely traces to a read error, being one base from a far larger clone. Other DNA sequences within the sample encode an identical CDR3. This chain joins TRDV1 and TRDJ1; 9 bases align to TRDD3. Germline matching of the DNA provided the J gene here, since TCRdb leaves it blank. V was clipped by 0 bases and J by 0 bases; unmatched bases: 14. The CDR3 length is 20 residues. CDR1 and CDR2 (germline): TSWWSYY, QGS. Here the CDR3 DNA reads TGTGCTCTTGGGGAACTGGTCCTACATTACTGGGGGACGTACACCGATAAACTCATCTTT. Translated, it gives CALGELVLHYWGTYTDKLIF.

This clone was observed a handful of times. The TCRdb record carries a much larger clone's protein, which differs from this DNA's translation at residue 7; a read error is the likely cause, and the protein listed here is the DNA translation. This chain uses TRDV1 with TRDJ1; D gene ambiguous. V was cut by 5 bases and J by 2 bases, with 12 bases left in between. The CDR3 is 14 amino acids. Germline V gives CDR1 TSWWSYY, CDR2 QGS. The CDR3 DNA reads TGTGCTCTTGGGAGGAACACCAGGACCGATAAACTCATCTTT. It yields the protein CALGRNTRTDKLIF.

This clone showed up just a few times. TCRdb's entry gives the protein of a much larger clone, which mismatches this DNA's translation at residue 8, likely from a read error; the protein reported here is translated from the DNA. CDR3: CACDTGAVYTDKLIF. The CDR3 bases are TGTGCCTGTGACACCGGAGCCGTGTACACCGATAAACTCATCTTT. V is TRDV2 and J is TRDJ1; D gene unclear. Germline V lookup: CDR1 GEAIGNYY, CDR2 EKD. V shed 0 bases and J shed 0 bases, with 10 bases lying between them. This CDR3 spans 15 amino acids.

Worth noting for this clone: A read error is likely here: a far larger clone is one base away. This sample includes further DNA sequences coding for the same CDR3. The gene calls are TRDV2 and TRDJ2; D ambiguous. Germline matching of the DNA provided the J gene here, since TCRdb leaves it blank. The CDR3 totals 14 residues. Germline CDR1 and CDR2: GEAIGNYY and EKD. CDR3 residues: CACDTGVETAQLFF. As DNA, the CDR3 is TGTGCCTGTGACACCGGGGTGGAGACAGCGCAACTCTTCTTT.

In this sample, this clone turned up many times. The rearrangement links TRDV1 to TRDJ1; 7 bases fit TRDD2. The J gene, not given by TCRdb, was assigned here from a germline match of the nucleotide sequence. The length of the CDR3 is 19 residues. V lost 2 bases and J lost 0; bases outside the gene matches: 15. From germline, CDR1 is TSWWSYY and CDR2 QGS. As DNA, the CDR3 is TGTGCTCTTGGGGAAATTTCCTACAGGCCACCTTTCTACACCGATAAACTCATCTTT. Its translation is CALGEISYRPPFYTDKLIF.

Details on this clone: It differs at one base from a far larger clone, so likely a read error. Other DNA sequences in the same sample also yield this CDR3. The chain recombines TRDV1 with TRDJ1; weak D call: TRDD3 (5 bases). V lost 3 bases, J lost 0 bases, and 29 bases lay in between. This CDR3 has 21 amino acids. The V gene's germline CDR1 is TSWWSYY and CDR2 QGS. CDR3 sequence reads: CALGEAVILRLGGLYTDKLIF. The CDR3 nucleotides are TGTGCTCTTGGGGAGGCTGTCATACTACGGCTGGGAGGACTTTACACCGATAAACTCATCTTT.

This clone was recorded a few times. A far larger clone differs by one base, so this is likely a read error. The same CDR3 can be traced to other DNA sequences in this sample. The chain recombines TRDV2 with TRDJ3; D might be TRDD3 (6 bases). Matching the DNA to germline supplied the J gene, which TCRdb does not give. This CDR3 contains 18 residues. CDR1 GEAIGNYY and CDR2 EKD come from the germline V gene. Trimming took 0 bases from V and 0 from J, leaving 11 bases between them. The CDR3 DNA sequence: TGTGCCTGTGACACCGTGGGGATTGACTCCTGGGACACCCGACAGATGTTTTTC. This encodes CACDTVGIDSWDTRQMFF.

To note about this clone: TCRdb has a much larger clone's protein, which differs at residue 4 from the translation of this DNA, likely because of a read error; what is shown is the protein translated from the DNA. CDR3: CACGTGGYDTRQMFF. The CDR3 nucleotides read TGTGCCTGTGGCACCGGAGGATACGACACCCGACAGATGTTTTTC. This chain links TRDV2 with TRDJ3, with TRDD3 as a possible D gene (6 bases). The J gene is not listed in TCRdb, so it was assigned here from a DNA match to germline. Germline values: CDR1 GEAIGNYY, CDR2 EKD. This CDR3 spans 15 amino acids.

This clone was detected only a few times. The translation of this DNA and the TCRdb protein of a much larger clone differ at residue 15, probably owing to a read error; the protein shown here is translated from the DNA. CDR3 amino acids: CALGEPYLRLNTDKPIF. In DNA, the CDR3 is TGTGCTCTTGGGGAACCTTATCTGAGGTTGAACACCGATAAACCCATCTTT. The J gene was not called, though the V gene is TRDV1; the D call of TRDD3 is as the table states it, not checked on the DNA. Per germline, CDR1 TSWWSYY and CDR2 QGS. This CDR3 is built from 17 residues.

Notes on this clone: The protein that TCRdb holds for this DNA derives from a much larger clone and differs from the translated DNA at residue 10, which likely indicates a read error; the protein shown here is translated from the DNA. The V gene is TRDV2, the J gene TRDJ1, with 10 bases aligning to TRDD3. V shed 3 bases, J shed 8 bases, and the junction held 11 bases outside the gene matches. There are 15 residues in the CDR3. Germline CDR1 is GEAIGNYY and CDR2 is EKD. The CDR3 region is CACDGLLGDPRKLIF. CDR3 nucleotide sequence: TGTGCCTGTGACGGATTACTGGGGGATCCGCGAAAACTCATCTTT.